A single sample gave rise to the 18 T cell receptor beta chains below, sequenced in a study of T cell clonotyping in hematopoietic cell transplantation. Profiled with immunoSEQ multiplex PCR; TCRdb holds only in-frame clones, not every one. Of over 10,000 clones detected, 80% to 95% appear once; the ten largest clones hold about 0.79%. The sequenced material came from peripheral blood mononuclear cells. The source is a woman aged 50 to 60 in good health. Some clones in this sample may be carry-over from other donors' samples.

The chain employs TRBV7-2 and TRBJ2-1; D remains ambiguous. Trimming cost V 1 base and J 10 bases, with 14 bases left between them. The length of the CDR3 is 14 residues. CDR1 SGHTA and CDR2 FQGNSA come from the germline V gene. CDR3 region: CASSLVRRLNEQFF. CDR3 bases: TGTGCCAGCAGCTTAGTTCGGCGTCTGAACGAGCAGTTCTTC. Full variable domain (rest looked up from reference TRBV7-2 and TRBJ2-1): GAGVSQSPSNKVTEKGKDVELRCDPISGHTALYWYRQSLGQGLEFLIYFQGNSAPDKSGLPSDRFSAERTGGSVSTLTIQRTQQEDSAVYLCASSLVRRLNEQFFGPGTRLTVL.

The gene calls are TRBV27 and TRBJ1-1; D remains ambiguous. Trimming left V 7 bases short and J 1 base short, with 13 bases between. Germline V gives CDR1 MNHEY, CDR2 SMNVEV (reference sequence). This CDR3 is built from 14 residues. CDR3 in DNA: TGTGCCAGCAACCCGCTGTTTGGGAACACTGAAGCTTTCTTT. Translated: CASNPLFGNTEAFF.

The chain couples TRBV19 to TRBJ1-3; tentative D call: TRBD1 (5 bases). V was trimmed by 11 bases and J by 2 bases, leaving 13 bases between them. This CDR3 region has 13 residues. Germline V gives CDR1 LNHDA, CDR2 SQIVND (reference sequence). CDR3 DNA sequence: TGTGCCGGAGGTGGGGCGACTGGAAACACCATATATTTT. It yields the protein CAGGGATGNTIYF.

The sample holds one count of this clone. The V call is TRBV6-5, the J call TRBJ2-1; D might be TRBD1 (6 bases). The CDR3 has 14 residues. Per germline, CDR1 MNHEY and CDR2 SVGAGI. The V end lost 0 bases, the J end lost 10 bases, and 13 bases lay between the germline ends. The CDR3 region has the DNA TGTGCCAGCAGTTACTCGACAGGCACGGCCGAGCAGTTCTTC. Translating it yields CASSYSTGTAEQFF.

The V and J genes are TRBV30 and TRBJ1-2; D is possibly TRBD1 (6 bases). The CDR3 has 13 amino acids. Germline CDR1 and CDR2: GTSNPN and SVGIG (reference sequence). Trimming removed 0 bases at V and 7 bases at J, with 12 bases between. CDR3 sequence (DNA): TGTGCCTGGAGTGTAAGGAGGACAGTTGGCTACACCTTC. It is translated as CAWSVRRTVGYTF.

The CDR3 DNA sequence: TGTGCCTGGAGTACAGGGGGGAGGGAGACCCAGTACTTC. This sequence encodes CAWSTGGRETQYF. The V and J genes are TRBV30 and TRBJ2-5; TRBD1 agrees at 8 bases. Unmatched junction bases numbered 4, after V lost 2 bases and J lost 5 bases. The CDR3 loop spans 13 amino acids. The V gene's germline CDR1 is GTSNPN and CDR2 SVGIG (reference sequence).

The chain is built from TRBV2 and TRBJ1-1; D remains ambiguous. Trimming took 3 bases from V and 1 from J, leaving 6 bases between them. The length of the CDR3 is 13 residues. In germline, CDR1 is SNHLY, CDR2 FYNNEI. CDR3 sequence: CASSERTNTEAFF. The DNA for the CDR3 is TGTGCCAGCAGTGAGAGAACGAACACTGAAGCTTTCTTT.

The chain uses TRBV7-2 and TRBJ2-1; D remains unclear. The V gene's germline CDR1 is SGHTA and CDR2 FQGNSA. The CDR3 contains 13 residues. Trimming took off 1 base at V and 10 bases at J, with 11 bases between the two ends. For the CDR3, the DNA is TGTGCCAGCAGCTTAGGGCCTCTTGGGGAGCAGTTCTTC. Its protein product is CASSLGPLGEQFF.

As DNA, the CDR3 is TGCAGCGCCGCGGGACCGCCAACTAATGAAAAACTGTTTTTT. It specifies CSAAGPPTNEKLFF. The chain is built from TRBV29-1 and TRBJ1-4, with D perhaps TRBD1 (5 bases). Trimming took 7 bases from V and 0 from J, leaving 12 bases between them. The CDR3 is made up of 14 amino acids. Germline CDR1 SQVTM, CDR2 ANQGSEA.

This chain links TRBV6-1 with TRBJ2-7, with TRBD2 as a possible D gene (6 bases). The CDR3 length is 13 residues. Trimming took 8 bases from V and 2 from J, leaving 13 bases between them. Germline V CDR1 and CDR2: MNHNS, SASEGT. CDR3 sequence reads: CASAMTSAYEQYF. CDR3 DNA sequence: TGTGCCAGCGCCATGACTAGTGCCTACGAGCAGTACTTC.

The chain has TRBV10-2 and TRBJ2-7; no reliable D call. Between the trimmed V and J ends, which lost 4 bases and 3 bases, there was a span of 7 bases. CDR1 and CDR2 from the germline V gene are WSHSY and SAAADI. The CDR3 covers 12 residues. The CDR3, as DNA: TGCGCCAGCAGTGCTGGGTTCTACGAGCAGTACTTC. Encoded protein: CASSAGFYEQYF.

The chain links TRBV15 to TRBJ2-3; TRBD2 agrees at 10 bases. V trimming: 0 bases; J trimming: 3 bases; junction bases outside the gene matches: 3. Per germline, CDR1 LNHNV and CDR2 YYDKDF (reference sequence). The CDR3 runs 16 residues. The CDR3 here is CATSRDLAGETDTQYF. CDR3 coding DNA: TGTGCCACCAGCAGAGATCTAGCGGGGGAGACAGATACGCAGTATTTT. The whole variable domain, filled in from reference TRBV15 and TRBJ2-3, reads DAMVIQNPRYQVTQFGKPVTLSCSQTLNHNVMYWYQQKSSQAPKLLFHYYDKDFNNEADTPDNFQSRRPNTSFCFLDIRSPGLGDTAMYLCATSRDLAGETDTQYFGPGTRLTVL.

J is TRBJ1-1 and V is TRBV27; no reliable D call. Trimming took 6 bases from V and 0 from J, leaving 17 bases between them. The CDR3 sequence is 16 residues long. Germline V gene sequence: CDR1 MNHEY, CDR2 SMNVEV (reference sequence). The CDR3 DNA reads TGTGCCAGCAGACCCCTTACCAATACTTTGAACACTGAAGCTTTCTTT. Its protein product is CASRPLTNTLNTEAFF.

The rearrangement uses TRBV7-9 and TRBJ1-5; D call uncertain. V was cut by 2 bases and J by 5 bases, with 7 bases left in between. The length of the CDR3 is 13 residues. Germline V CDR1 and CDR2: SEHNR, FQNEAQ (reference sequence). The CDR3: CASSLFSDQPQHF. As DNA, the CDR3 is TGTGCCAGCAGCTTATTTTCTGATCAGCCCCAGCATTTT.

The V call is TRBV19, the J call TRBJ2-7; possibly TRBD1 or TRBD2 for D (5 bases each). The germline V and J ends were trimmed by 5 bases and 3 bases, with 17 bases remaining between them. This CDR3 region has 15 residues. In germline, CDR1 is LNHDA, CDR2 SQIVND (reference sequence). This CDR3 is CASSYDRGRIYEQYF. CDR3 DNA sequence: TGTGCCAGTAGTTACGACAGAGGGCGAATCTACGAGCAGTACTTC.

The rearrangement links TRBV2 to TRBJ1-2; D remains unclear. Germline V gene sequence: CDR1 SNHLY, CDR2 FYNNEI. The CDR3 sequence is 12 residues long. The germline V and J ends were trimmed by 5 bases and 3 bases, with 7 bases remaining between them. Written as DNA, the CDR3 is TGTGCCAGCAGTCGGGAGGACTATGGCTACACCTTC. Its translation is CASSREDYGYTF.

The CDR3 nucleotides are TGTGCCAGCAGCGTAGAGGTAACACCCCTCGGCTATGGCTACACCTTC. The encoded protein is CASSVEVTPLGYGYTF. The chain combines TRBV9 with TRBJ1-2; D is unclear. This CDR3 comprises 16 residues. V lost 0 bases and J 4 bases, leaving 16 bases between the germline ends. The germline gives CDR1 SGDLS, CDR2 YYNGEE.

V and J are TRBV19 and TRBJ2-4; TRBD1 matches 8 bases. The V segment lost 5 bases and the J segment 6 bases; nucleotides outside the gene matches: 6. From germline, CDR1 is LNHDA and CDR2 SQIVND (reference sequence). CDR3 length: 14 amino acids. The CDR3 bases are TGTGCCAGTAGTCCGGGACAGGCATTAAACATTCAGTACTTC. This codes for CASSPGQALNIQYF.